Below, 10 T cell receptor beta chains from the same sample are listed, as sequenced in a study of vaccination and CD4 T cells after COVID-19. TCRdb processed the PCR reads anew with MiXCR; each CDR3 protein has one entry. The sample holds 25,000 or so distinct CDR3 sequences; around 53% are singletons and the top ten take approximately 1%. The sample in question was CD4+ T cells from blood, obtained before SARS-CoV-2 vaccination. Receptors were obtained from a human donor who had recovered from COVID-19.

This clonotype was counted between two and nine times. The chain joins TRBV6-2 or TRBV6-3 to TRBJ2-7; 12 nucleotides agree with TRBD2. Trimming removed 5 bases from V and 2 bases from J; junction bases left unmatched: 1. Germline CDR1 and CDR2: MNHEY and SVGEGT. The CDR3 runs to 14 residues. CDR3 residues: CASSRLAGAYEQYF. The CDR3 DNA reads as TGTGCCAGCAGTCGACTAGCGGGAGCCTACGAGCAGTACTTC.

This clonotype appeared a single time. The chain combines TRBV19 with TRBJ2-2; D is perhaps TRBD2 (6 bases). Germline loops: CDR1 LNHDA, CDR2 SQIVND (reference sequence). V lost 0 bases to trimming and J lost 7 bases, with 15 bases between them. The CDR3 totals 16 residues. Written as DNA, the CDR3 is TGTGCCAGTAGTATAGAAAGGGCGGGATTCCTCGGGGAGCTGTTTTTT. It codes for CASSIERAGFLGELFF. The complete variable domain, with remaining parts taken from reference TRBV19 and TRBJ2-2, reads DGGITQSPKYLFRKEGQNVTLSCEQNLNHDAMYWYRQDPGQGLRLIYYSQIVNDFQKGDIAEGYSVSREKKESFPLTVTSAQKNPTAFYLCASSIERAGFLGELFFGEGSRLTVL.

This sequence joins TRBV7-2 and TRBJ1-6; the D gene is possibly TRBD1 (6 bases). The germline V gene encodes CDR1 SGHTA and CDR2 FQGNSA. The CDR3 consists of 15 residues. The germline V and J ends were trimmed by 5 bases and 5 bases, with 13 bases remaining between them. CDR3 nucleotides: TGTGCCAGCAGCCCACTCTGGACAGATAATTCACCCCTCCACTTT. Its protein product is CASSPLWTDNSPLHF.

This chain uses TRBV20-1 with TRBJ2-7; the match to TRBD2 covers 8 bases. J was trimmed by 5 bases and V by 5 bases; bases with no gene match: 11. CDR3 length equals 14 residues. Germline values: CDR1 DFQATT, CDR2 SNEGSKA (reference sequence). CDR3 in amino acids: CSALGGTSFHEQYF. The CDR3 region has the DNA TGCAGTGCTTTAGGAGGGACTAGTTTTCACGAGCAGTACTTC.

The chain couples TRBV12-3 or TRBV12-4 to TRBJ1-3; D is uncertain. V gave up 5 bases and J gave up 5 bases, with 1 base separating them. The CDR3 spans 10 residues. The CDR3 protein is CASSRNTIYF. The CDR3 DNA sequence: TGTGCCAGCAGTCGAAACACCATATATTTT.

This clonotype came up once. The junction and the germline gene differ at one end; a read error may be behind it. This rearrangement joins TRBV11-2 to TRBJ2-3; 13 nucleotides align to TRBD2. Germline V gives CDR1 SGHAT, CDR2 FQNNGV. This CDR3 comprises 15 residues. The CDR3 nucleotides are TGTGCCACCAGCGTACTAGCGGGAGGGACAGATACGCAGTATTTT. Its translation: CATSVLAGGTDTQYF.

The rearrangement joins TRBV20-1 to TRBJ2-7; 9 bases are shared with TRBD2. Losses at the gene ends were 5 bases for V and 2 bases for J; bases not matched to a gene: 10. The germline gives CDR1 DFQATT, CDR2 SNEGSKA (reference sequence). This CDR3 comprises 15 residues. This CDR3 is CSALFSSGSTYEQYF. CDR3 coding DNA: TGCAGTGCTCTGTTTAGTAGCGGGAGCACCTACGAGCAGTACTTC.

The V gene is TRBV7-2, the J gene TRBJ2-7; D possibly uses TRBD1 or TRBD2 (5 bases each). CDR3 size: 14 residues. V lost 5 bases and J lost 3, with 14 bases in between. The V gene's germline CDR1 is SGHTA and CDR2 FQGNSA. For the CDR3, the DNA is TGTGCCAGCAGCATGGCCGGGACGGGCTACGAGCAGTACTTC. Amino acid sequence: CASSMAGTGYEQYF.

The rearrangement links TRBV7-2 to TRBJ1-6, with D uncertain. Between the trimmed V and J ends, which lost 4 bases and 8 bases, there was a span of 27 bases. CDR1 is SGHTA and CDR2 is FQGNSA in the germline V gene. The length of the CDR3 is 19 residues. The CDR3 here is CASSSIPTIYTRWDSPLHF. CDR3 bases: TGTGCCAGCAGCTCAATCCCCACTATATACACGCGTTGGGATTCACCCCTCCACTTT.

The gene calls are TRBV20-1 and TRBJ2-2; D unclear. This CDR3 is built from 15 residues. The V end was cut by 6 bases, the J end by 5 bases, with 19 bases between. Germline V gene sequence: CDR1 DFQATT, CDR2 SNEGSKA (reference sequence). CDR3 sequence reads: CSARVIPDRTGELFF. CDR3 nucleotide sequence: TGCAGTGCCCGTGTGATCCCGGATAGAACCGGGGAGCTGTTTTTT.